Below are 28 T cell receptor beta chains sequenced from a single sample in a study of CD8 T cells in ankylosing spondylitis. Via MiXCR, TCRdb re-called the 5' RACE reads, giving one row per CDR3 protein. The sample shows about 220,000 distinct CDR3 sequences, 20% to 30% of them seen only once. The specimen was blood, either unsorted or a sorted T cell fraction (not recorded which). The receptors originated from a male donor with ankylosing spondylitis or in good health (not recorded which).

This clonotype occurred a few times. The rearrangement uses TRBV20-1 and TRBJ2-1, with TRBD2 matching over 12 bases. J lost 9 bases, V lost 3 bases, and 12 bases had no gene match. The CDR3 covers 16 residues. Germline CDR1 DFQATT, CDR2 SNEGSKA (reference sequence). CDR3 region: CSARLVLAGGPSEQFF. CDR3 DNA sequence: TGCAGTGCTAGGCTTGTTCTAGCGGGAGGGCCCAGTGAGCAGTTCTTC.

This chain joins TRBV29-1 and TRBJ2-7; possibly TRBD1 for D (6 bases). The CDR3 spans 11 residues. V was trimmed by 7 bases and J by 3 bases, leaving 10 bases between them. The germline V gene has CDR1 SQVTM and CDR2 ANQGSEA. The DNA for the CDR3 is TGCAGCGCTGGACAGAACTACGAGCAGTACTTC. This sequence encodes CSAGQNYEQYF.

There are many counts of this clonotype. The rearrangement joins TRBV7-6 to TRBJ2-5; D is perhaps TRBD2 (5 bases). Trimming cost V 2 bases and J 2 bases, with 12 bases left between them. Germline CDR1 reads SGHVS; CDR2 reads FNYEAQ. The CDR3 contains 15 residues. The CDR3 sequence: CASSLSPDFQETQYF. The CDR3 DNA follows: TGTGCCAGCAGCTTAAGCCCGGACTTTCAAGAGACCCAGTACTTC.

On this clonotype itself: A read error may produce the germline difference seen at one junction end. The J gene is TRBJ2-3, the V gene TRBV29-1; D gene ambiguous. Germline V gene data show CDR1 as SQVTM and CDR2 as ANQGSEA. This CDR3 spans 12 amino acids. The CDR3 sequence is CSVLNSIDTQYF. The CDR3 DNA reads as TGCAGCGTCCTTAATAGCATAGATACGCAGTATTTT.

Ten or more counts support this clonotype. The V gene is TRBV4-1, the J gene TRBJ2-2, with D possibly TRBD2 on 5 matching bases. Trimming stripped 0 bases from V and 3 bases from J, with 8 bases between. This CDR3 contains 15 residues. Germline CDR1 and CDR2: MGHRA and YSYEKL. In DNA, the CDR3 is TGCGCCAGCAGCCAAGACGCGGGTTACACCGGGGAGCTGTTTTTT. Encoded protein: CASSQDAGYTGELFF.

The chain links TRBV7-2 to TRBJ2-5; TRBD1 agrees at 8 bases. Germline V lookup: CDR1 SGHTA, CDR2 FQGNSA. V dropped 4 bases and J dropped 5; count of bases not matched to a gene: 12. The CDR3 consists of 16 residues. DNA for the CDR3: TGTGCCAGCAGCTACTGGACCCAGGGGGCACGGGAGACCCAGTACTTC. It translates to CASSYWTQGARETQYF.

Concerning this clonotype: One base away lies a much larger clone, so this may be a sequencing read error. This chain joins TRBV29-1 and TRBJ2-7; D is unclear. Germline V gene sequence: CDR1 SQVTM, CDR2 ANQGSEA. This CDR3 region has 15 residues. Trimming pared 2 bases from V and 0 bases from J, leaving 14 bases between. CDR3 amino acids: CSVESRNKGSYEQYF. The CDR3 DNA reads TGCAGCGTTGAATCTCGGAACAAAGGCTCCTACGAGCAGTACTTC.

This clonotype was seen just once. The rearrangement links TRBV20-1 to TRBJ2-3; 7 nucleotides line up with TRBD2. The V gene end was trimmed by 4 bases and the J gene end by 5 bases; junction bases not matched to a gene: 9. Germline CDR1 DFQATT, CDR2 SNEGSKA (reference sequence). This CDR3 is built from 14 residues. CDR3 nucleotides: TGCAGTGCTATAAGGCGGGAGTGGGGAGATACGCAGTATTTT. Translation gives CSAIRREWGDTQYF.

This clonotype was counted between two and nine times. The chain links TRBV6-5 to TRBJ2-1, with 7 bases matching TRBD1. Per the germline V gene, CDR1 is MNHEY and CDR2 is SVGAGI. The CDR3 has 15 amino acids. Trimming removed 2 bases from V and 4 bases from J; junction bases left unmatched: 5. CDR3: CASSYQGQQYNEQFF. Here the CDR3 DNA reads TGTGCCAGCAGTTACCAGGGACAGCAATACAATGAGCAGTTCTTC.

This chain joins TRBV29-1 and TRBJ2-3, with 8 bases that match TRBD2. The V segment lost 1 base and the J segment 1 base; nucleotides outside the gene matches: 1. This CDR3 region has 14 residues. Germline V gene sequence: CDR1 SQVTM, CDR2 ANQGSEA. CDR3 nucleotide sequence: TGCAGCGTTGAAGTTAGCGGGGGCACAGATACGCAGTATTTT. Translated, it gives CSVEVSGGTDTQYF.

This clonotype has just a few counts. The chain is built from TRBV5-1 and TRBJ2-1; D gene unclear. Germline V gene data show CDR1 as SGHRS and CDR2 as YFSETQ. Trimming pared 4 bases from V and 5 bases from J, leaving 19 bases between. This CDR3 is built from 16 residues. CDR3 loop: CASSPSHGTPNNEQFF. The DNA of the CDR3 is TGCGCCAGCAGCCCCTCTCACGGAACGCCTAACAATGAGCAGTTCTTC. The entire variable domain, with the rest obtained from reference TRBV5-1 and TRBJ2-1, is as follows: KAGVTQTPRYLIKTRGQQVTLSCSPISGHRSVSWYQQTPGQGLQFLFEYFSETQRNKGNFPGRFSGRQFSNSRSEMNVSTLELGDSALYLCASSPSHGTPNNEQFFGPGTRLTVL.

V and J are TRBV6-1 and TRBJ2-4, with D perhaps TRBD1 (6 bases). This CDR3 is built from 13 residues. The germline gives CDR1 MNHNS, CDR2 SASEGT. Trimming cost V 4 bases and J 5 bases, with 9 bases left between them. CDR3 DNA: TGTGCCAGCAGTGTAAACAGGGAAAACATTCAGTACTTC. As protein: CASSVNRENIQYF.

V gene TRBV9 combines with J gene TRBJ1-1, with D possibly being TRBD1 (5 bases). In germline, CDR1 is SGDLS, CDR2 YYNGEE. The CDR3 extends over 16 amino acids. The V and J ends lost 0 bases and 1 base respectively, with 13 bases between them. The CDR3 DNA reads as TGTGCCAGCAGCGTAGCTACCGGACACCAGAACACTGAAGCTTTCTTT. Its protein product is CASSVATGHQNTEAFF.

At least ten counts were recorded for this clonotype. The V call is TRBV20-1, the J call TRBJ1-3; no firm D call. Trimming left V 3 bases short and J 0 bases short, with 6 bases between. The CDR3 runs to 13 residues. Germline V gene lookup returns CDR1 DFQATT and CDR2 SNEGSKA (reference sequence). The CDR3, as DNA: TGCAGTGCTAGCCAGTTCTCTGGAAACACCATATATTTT. Translation: CSASQFSGNTIYF.

This clonotype was detected only a few times. The genes are TRBV6-1 and TRBJ2-3; weak D call: TRBD2 (6 bases). This CDR3 region has 16 residues. Germline V gene sequence: CDR1 MNHNS, CDR2 SASEGT. Trimming stripped 5 bases from V and 2 bases from J, with 17 bases between. CDR3 DNA sequence: TGTGCCAGCAGTCCCCCTGTGGTAGCGGACACAGATACGCAGTATTTT. This translates into CASSPPVVADTDTQYF.

Ten or more counts support this clonotype. This chain links TRBV6-5 with TRBJ2-2; D may be TRBD2 (6 bases). From germline, CDR1 is MNHEY and CDR2 SVGAGI. V was trimmed by 4 bases and J by 6 bases, leaving 9 bases between them. The CDR3 contains 13 residues. Written as DNA, the CDR3 is TGTGCCAGCAGTTCACGACTAGCCGGGGAGCTGTTTTTT. Amino acid sequence: CASSSRLAGELFF.

This clonotype was counted ten times or more. The chain employs TRBV7-9 and TRBJ1-6; tentative D call: TRBD1 (6 bases). Germline V gene data show CDR1 as SEHNR and CDR2 as FQNEAQ (reference sequence). The CDR3 covers 15 residues. V dropped 5 bases and J dropped 10 bases, with 18 bases sitting between them. The CDR3 sequence is CASSPSGEQRSPLHF. The CDR3 DNA reads as TGTGCCAGCAGCCCGTCAGGGGAACAGAGATCACCCCTCCACTTT. Drawing the rest from reference TRBV7-9 and TRBJ1-6, the complete variable domain is DTGVSQNPRHKITKRGQNVTFRCDPISEHNRLYWYRQTLGQGPEFLTYFQNEAQLEKSRLLSDRFSAERPKGSFSTLEIQRTEQGDSAMYLCASSPSGEQRSPLHFGNGTRLTVT.

This clonotype was counted ten times or more. The rearrangement uses TRBV7-8 and TRBJ2-2, with D hard to call. Germline-derived CDR1 and CDR2 are SGHVS and FQNEAQ. The CDR3 is 15 amino acids. V was pared by 4 bases and J by 7 bases, with 16 bases between. This CDR3 reads CASSSTAGFFGELFF. The CDR3 region has the DNA TGTGCCAGCAGCTCCACAGCCGGGTTCTTCGGGGAGCTGTTTTTT.

This clonotype was found many times. The chain couples TRBV12-3 or TRBV12-4 to TRBJ1-5, with D possibly being TRBD1 (6 bases). The length of the CDR3 is 15 residues. The V end was cut by 6 bases, the J end by 3 bases, with 15 bases between. CDR3 in DNA: TGTGCCAGCAGCCGAGGGGGGGGGCCCAATCAGCCCCAGCATTTT. Protein: CASSRGGGPNQPQHF.

This clonotype has a handful of counts. The J gene is TRBJ1-4, the V gene TRBV6-1, with a possible D match to TRBD1 (5 bases). Per germline, CDR1 MNHNS and CDR2 SASEGT. This CDR3 is 15 amino acids long. V lost 4 bases and J 0 bases, leaving 9 bases between the germline ends. The CDR3 sequence: CASSGGVATNEKLFF. The CDR3 DNA is TGTGCCAGCAGTGGAGGGGTTGCAACTAATGAAAAACTGTTTTTT.

The chain employs TRBV10-3 and TRBJ2-7; no definite D call. The germline V and J ends were trimmed by 8 bases and 6 bases, with 11 bases remaining between them. Germline V gene data show CDR1 as ENHRY and CDR2 as SYGVKD. CDR3 size: 11 residues. The CDR3 nucleotides read TGTGCCATCCGAGATAAGTCCGAGCAGTACTTC. Encoded protein: CAIRDKSEQYF.

This clonotype occurred many times. V usage is TRBV7-3 and J usage is TRBJ1-1; D unresolved. This CDR3 region has 14 residues. The V gene's germline CDR1 is SGHTA and CDR2 FQGTGA. V dropped 2 bases and J dropped 1 base, with 8 bases sitting between them. The CDR3 DNA sequence: TGTGCCAGCAGCTTAGGGCAGCAGAACACTGAAGCTTTCTTT. It specifies CASSLGQQNTEAFF.

The chain carries TRBV20-1 and TRBJ1-5; 8 positions agree with TRBD1. Germline-derived CDR1 and CDR2 are DFQATT and SNEGSKA (reference sequence). This CDR3 contains 13 residues. V was clipped by 7 bases and J by 5 bases; unmatched bases: 7. For the CDR3, the DNA is TGCAGTGGCAAAGGACAGGGTCATCAGCCCCAGCATTTT. Translation gives CSGKGQGHQPQHF.

The chain links TRBV20-1 to TRBJ2-5, with TRBD2 identical over 9 bases. Germline values: CDR1 DFQATT, CDR2 SNEGSKA (reference sequence). The length of the CDR3 is 14 residues. Germline trimming cut 8 bases from V and 5 bases from J; bases unmatched to any gene: 12. The CDR3, as DNA: TGCAGTTCAAGAATTAGCGGGGGAACGGAGACCCAGTACTTC. This sequence encodes CSSRISGGTETQYF.

The chain combines TRBV11-2 with TRBJ2-1; 13 bases fit TRBD2. Germline V CDR1 and CDR2: SGHAT, FQNNGV. The V and J ends lost 5 bases and 7 bases, in that order; junction bases with no gene match: 20. This CDR3 is 20 amino acids long. The CDR3: CASSHRTGGLLAGGPNEQFF. CDR3 in DNA: TGTGCCAGCAGCCACAGGACAGGGGGTCTACTAGCGGGAGGGCCGAATGAGCAGTTCTTC.

On this clonotype itself: With a far larger clone one base away, a read error is the likely cause. The chain recombines TRBV5-1 with TRBJ2-3; D gene unclear. The CDR3 runs to 14 residues. Per germline, CDR1 SGHRS and CDR2 YFSETQ. CDR3 residues: CASSLVGSTDAQYF. CDR3 DNA: TGCGCCAGCAGCTTGGTCGGAAGCACAGATGCGCAGTATTTT.

The V gene is TRBV5-6, the J gene TRBJ2-1, with TRBD2 matching 10 bases. The germline V gene has CDR1 SGHDT and CDR2 YYEEEE. The CDR3 totals 16 residues. With V trimmed by 4 bases and J by 4 bases, 8 bases remained unmatched. CDR3 amino acids: CASSPRTSGIYNEQFF. CDR3 DNA sequence: TGTGCCAGCAGCCCCCGGACTAGCGGTATATACAATGAGCAGTTCTTC.

Regarding this clonotype: Possible read error: a much larger clone is one base away. This rearrangement joins TRBV4-2 to TRBJ1-2; TRBD1 is a possible D gene (5 bases). The CDR3 is made up of 14 amino acids. Germline V gene sequence: CDR1 LGHNA, CDR2 YNFKEQ. The chain's CDR3 is CASGQVGGTYGYTF. The CDR3 DNA follows: TGTGCCAGCGGCCAAGTTGGCGGGACCTATGGCTACACCTTC.